This T cell receptor (beta chain) emerged from a study of blood T cells in healthy people across ages. The second PCR ran about 6 to 11 cycles with a sample-barcoded 5' primer and J-beta primers. A template-switch adaptor that had 12 random nucleotides put a tag on each cDNA molecule. TCRdb independently ran MiXCR on the 5' RACE reads; one entry per CDR3 protein. The sample holds 600,000 to 800,000 distinct CDR3 sequences, around 20% seen once. A note on this clonotype: Its target is not known.

Trimming stripped 3 bases from V and 2 bases from J, with 7 bases between. CDR1 is SGHVS, CDR2 FNYEAQ, per germline. This CDR3 is built from 13 residues. General study findings and limits: A strong correlation between TCR beta diversity and naive T cell percentage was seen. Roughly linear declines in TCR beta diversity per million T cells occurred with age. Naive CD4+ cells and diversity were both higher in long-lived donors than in aged donors.

V is TRBV7-6 and J is TRBJ2-5; D not certain. Material for sequencing was blood. This sequence was found in a man in his sixties or seventies in good health. CDR3 region: CASSLEEQETQYF. For the CDR3, the DNA is TGTGCCAGCAGCTTGGAAGAACAAGAGACCCAGTACTTC.